This T cell receptor (beta chain) originates from a study of T cell repertoires in cytomegalovirus infection. Study-level information: Public TCR beta signatures provided an indication of both CMV infection and a matching HLA type.

Study-wide results and caveats: Carriers of CMV plus the relevant HLA were identified by cumulative public TCR beta family frequency. Clonotype analysis showed dominance of the ex vivo response by HLA-C-restricted CMV-specific TCR beta clonotypes.

The CDR3 contains 13 residues. CDR1 is SGHRS and CDR2 is YFSETQ in the germline V gene. Trimming stripped 5 bases from V and 4 bases from J, with 12 bases between. This clonotype was found once. Its antigen is unknown. MiXCR was run by TCRdb on the reads, yielding one entry per CDR3 protein. The repertoire holds some 600,000 distinct CDR3 sequences, approximately 24% seen once, with around 7.6% in the top ten. The chain links TRBV5-1 to TRBJ1-1, with D uncertain. The receptor was isolated from a human donor in good health (CMV status not recorded). Some clones in this sample may be carry-over from other donors' samples. Input material: CD8+ T cells from PBMCs. In DNA form, the CDR3 reads TGCGCCAGCAGGCCCCCCCCAAGCACTGAAGCTTTCTTT. This codes for CASRPPPSTEAFF.